The text below deals with one TCR beta chain. Its specificity is unknown. This sample was included in a study of CD8 T cells in ankylosing spondylitis. Study results and caveats: Researchers reportedly found disease-linked clones significantly enriched in matched ankylosing spondylitis synovial fluid. Ankylosing spondylitis blood appeared to carry a characteristic TCR beta motif of roughly eight highly homologous variants.

V was clipped by 6 bases and J by 6 bases; unmatched bases: 4. Germline values: CDR1 SNHLY, CDR2 FYNNEI. The CDR3 has 15 residues. TCR beta libraries were made by quantitative 5'-RACE with molecular barcodes. TCRdb independently ran MiXCR on the 5' RACE reads; one entry per CDR3 protein. Here the sample spans roughly 150,000 distinct CDR3 sequences, 25% to 35% being singletons. The receptor was isolated from a male donor with ankylosing spondylitis. V is TRBV2 and J is TRBJ2-1; 14 bases agree with TRBD2. The material sequenced was synovial fluid, either unsorted or a sorted T cell fraction (not recorded which). For the CDR3, the DNA is TGTGCCAGCAGGAGACTAGCGGGAGGGCTCAATGAGCAGTTCTTC. Its protein product is CASRRLAGGLNEQFF.